The rows below give T cell receptor beta chains drawn from one sample of a study of graft-versus-host responses after intestinal transplantation. Only in-frame clones appear in the TCRdb table, and some are missing; sequencing was by immunoSEQ multiplex PCR. This sample has roughly 90,000 clones, with around 90% found just once. Their cognate antigens are unknown. This sample comprised unstimulated CD4+ T cells sorted from spleen or lymph node cells, obtained before transplant. These receptors all stem from a human donor who was the organ donor for an intestinal transplant. CDR3s include the opening cysteine and the closing phenylalanine or tryptophan. A D gene is named only where the DNA matches it firmly. Some rows have no size entry. The others give once, few or many, or a class for an expanded clone.

TRBJ2-3,TRBV28,.,.,CASSSGADTQYF,TGTGCCAGCAGTTCAGGGGCAGATACGCAGTATTTT
TRBJ2-4,TRBV19,.,.,CASSMIHVLAKNIQYF,TGTGCCAGTAGTATGATCCATGTACTAGCCAAAAACATTCAGTACTTC
TRBJ2-1,TRBV4-1,TRBD2,.,CASSQESGGPYNEQFF,TGCGCCAGCAGCCAAGAGAGCGGGGGACCCTACAATGAGCAGTTCTTC
TRBJ2-1,TRBV10-3,.,.,CAITGFYNEQFF,TGTGCCATCACGGGGTTCTACAATGAGCAGTTCTTC
TRBJ1-1,TRBV7-9,.,.,CASSLGTPGQTEITEAFF,TGTGCCAGCAGCTTAGGGACCCCAGGGCAAACCGAGATAACTGAAGCTTTCTTT
TRBJ1-1,TRBV6-1,TRBD1,.,CATTKGQGNTEAFF,TGTGCCACCACGAAGGGACAGGGTAACACTGAAGCTTTCTTT
TRBJ1-2,TRBV9,TRBD1,.,CASTVEDRGLGYTF,TGTGCCAGCACCGTGGAGGACAGGGGACTTGGCTACACCTTC
TRBJ2-2,TRBV4-3,.,.,CASSQTDRPYTGELFF,TGCGCCAGCAGCCAAACCGACAGGCCCTACACCGGGGAGCTGTTTTTT
TRBJ2-5,TRBV6-6,TRBD2,.,CASVTSGGETQYF,TGTGCCAGCGTTACTAGCGGGGGGGAGACCCAGTACTTC
TRBJ2-5,TRBV5-1,TRBD1,.,CASSLGTPQGAQYF,TGCGCCAGCAGCTTGGGGACTCCGCAGGGGGCCCAGTACTTC
TRBJ2-1,TRBV5-4,.,.,CASSQEGGRTNEQFF,TGTGCCAGCAGCCAAGAAGGGGGTCGGACCAATGAGCAGTTCTTC
TRBJ1-1,TRBV6-5,.,.,CATRRGAHTEAFF,TGTGCCACCCGACGGGGGGCGCATACTGAAGCTTTCTTT
TRBJ2-5,TRBV6-1,.,.,CASSEATAEDF,TGTGCCAGCAGTGAAGCGACCGCCGAGGACTTC
TRBJ1-3,TRBV7-6,TRBD1,.,CASSKKTGVLGNTIYF,TGTGCCAGCAGCAAAAAGACAGGGGTACTTGGAAACACCATATATTTT
TRBJ2-3,TRBV7-9,TRBD2,.,CASATIGLAERGDTQYF,TGTGCCAGCGCCACCATAGGACTAGCCGAACGAGGGGATACGCAGTATTTT
TRBJ2-7,TRBV6-6,TRBD2,.,CASSPSLAAHEQYF,TGTGCCAGCAGTCCTTCACTAGCGGCCCACGAGCAGTACTTC
TRBJ2-5,TRBV10-3,.,.,CAISESGIGGPYQETQYF,TGTGCCATCAGTGAGTCGGGCATCGGGGGGCCCTACCAAGAGACCCAGTACTTC
TRBJ2-1,TRBV5-4,TRBD1,.,CASTNAGTGLYEQFF,TGTGCCAGCACCAACGCCGGGACAGGTTTGTATGAGCAGTTCTTC
TRBJ1-6,TRBV19,.,.,CASSKGWGSPLHF,TGTGCCAGTAGTAAGGGGTGGGGATCACCCCTCCACTTT
TRBJ1-3,TRBV4-3,.,few,CASSQDAVSGNTIYF,TGCGCCAGCAGCCAAGATGCGGTCTCTGGAAACACCATATATTTT
TRBJ1-2,TRBV10-3,TRBD1,.,CAISPGQGVGYGYTF,TGTGCCATCAGTCCGGGACAGGGCGTTGGTTATGGCTACACCTTC
TRBJ1-5,TRBV6-5,.,few,CASGSNKANQPQHF,TGTGCCAGCGGTTCTAATAAAGCTAATCAGCCCCAGCATTTT
TRBJ2-7,TRBV6-1,TRBD2,few,CASSDAGTRIYEQYF,TGTGCCAGCAGCGACGCCGGGACTAGAATCTACGAGCAGTACTTC
TRBJ2-7,TRBV5-1,.,.,CASSPLGGSYEQYF,TGCGCCAGCAGCCCTTTGGGAGGATCCTACGAGCAGTACTTC
TRBJ2-5,TRBV2,.,.,CASSEGLQETQYF,TGTGCCAGCAGTGAAGGACTCCAAGAGACCCAGTACTTC
TRBJ2-1,TRBV9,TRBD2,.,CASSVGLAGDWGYNEQFF,TGTGCCAGCAGCGTAGGGCTAGCGGGAGACTGGGGTTACAATGAGCAGTTCTTC
TRBJ1-5,TRBV2,.,.,CASSRTGNQPQHF,TGTGCCAGCAGTCGAACAGGGAATCAGCCCCAGCATTTT
TRBJ1-6,TRBV30,.,few,CAWNVQILSSYNSPLHF,TGTGCCTGGAATGTACAGATCTTATCCTCCTATAATTCACCCCTCCACTTT
TRBJ2-5,TRBV6-1,TRBD1,few,CASSEALTGPGETQYF,TGTGCCAGCAGTGAAGCGCTGACAGGGCCAGGAGAGACCCAGTACTTC
TRBJ2-2,TRBV18,TRBD1,.,CASSPDRGLTGELFF,TGTGCCAGCTCACCGGACAGGGGGCTCACCGGGGAGCTGTTTTTT
TRBJ1-2,TRBV7-2,.,.,CASSFNRDYGYTF,TGTGCCAGCAGCTTCAACAGGGACTATGGCTACACCTTC
TRBJ1-1,TRBV30,TRBD1,once,CAWRTGHTEAFF,TGTGCCTGGAGGACAGGGCACACTGAAGCTTTCTTT
TRBJ2-4,TRBV5-1,TRBD2,.,CASSLAGGENIQYF,TGCGCCAGCAGCTTGGCGGGGGGGGAGAACATTCAGTACTTC
TRBJ2-7,TRBV6-1,.,.,CASSATAGSRPPTSSYEQYF,TGTGCCAGCAGTGCAACGGCGGGCAGCCGGCCCCCCACAAGCTCCTACGAGCAGTACTTC
TRBJ2-2,TRBV5-1,TRBD1,.,CASSLQGANTGELFF,TGCGCCAGCAGCTTGCAGGGGGCGAACACCGGGGAGCTGTTTTTT
TRBJ1-2,TRBV19,TRBD1,.,CASSPRGPYGYTF,TGTGCCAGTAGCCCCAGGGGGCCGTATGGCTACACCTTC
TRBJ2-1,TRBV4-1,TRBD2,.,CASSGLAGYNEQFF,TGCGCCAGCAGCGGACTAGCGGGATACAATGAGCAGTTCTTC
TRBJ2-1,TRBV11-2,TRBD1,.,CASSLVGGQGTQFF,TGTGCCAGCAGCTTAGTTGGGGGACAGGGCACGCAGTTCTTC
TRBJ2-3,TRBV7-2,TRBD1,.,CASSSRRGQGVSYTDTQYF,TGTGCCAGCAGCTCCCGGAGGGGACAGGGGGTTTCGTACACAGATACGCAGTATTTT
TRBJ2-7,TRBV5-1,TRBD1,.,CASSSDWQGAGEQYF,TGCGCCAGCAGCTCTGACTGGCAGGGGGCAGGGGAGCAGTACTTC
TRBJ1-3,TRBV5-8,.,.,CASRFGTGFKNTIYF,TGTGCCAGCAGATTTGGTACGGGGTTCAAAAACACCATATATTTT
TRBJ2-7,TRBV11-2,TRBD1,.,CASSLLGTGPYEQYF,TGTGCCAGCAGCTTACTCGGGACAGGACCCTACGAGCAGTACTTC
TRBJ1-5,TRBV7-2,.,few,CASSPGRPLGPQHF,TGTGCCAGCAGCCCTGGGCGACCTCTGGGGCCCCAGCATTTT
TRBJ2-7,TRBV2,.,.,CASREYFADYEQYF,TGTGCCAGCAGGGAGTACTTCGCCGACTACGAGCAGTACTTC
TRBJ1-4,TRBV7-8,.,.,CASSLDPGLDEKLFF,TGTGCCAGCAGCTTAGACCCAGGGCTGGATGAAAAACTGTTTTTT
TRBJ1-3,TRBV4-1,TRBD1,.,CASSQGIARTGGNTIYF,TGCGCCAGCAGCCAGGGGATCGCCCGGACAGGCGGAAACACCATATATTTT
TRBJ2-7,TRBV12-5,TRBD1,.,CASGPPGTGFHEQYF,TGTGCTAGTGGACCTCCCGGGACAGGGTTCCACGAGCAGTACTTC
TRBJ1-5,TRBV6-1,.,.,CASSPSGGYQPQHF,TGTGCCAGCTCTCCAAGCGGGGGTTATCAGCCCCAGCATTTT
TRBJ2-7,TRBV28,TRBD2,once,CASKEGRREKYEQYF,TGTGCCAGCAAAGAGGGGCGGCGGGAGAAGTACGAGCAGTACTTC
TRBJ1-3,TRBV30,.,.,CAWNAGGSGNTIYF,TGTGCCTGGAATGCCGGAGGCTCTGGAAACACCATATATTTT
TRBJ1-5,TRBV18,.,.,CASSLGGDQPQHF,TGTGCCAGCTCACTAGGGGGTGATCAGCCCCAGCATTTT
TRBJ2-3,TRBV27,.,.,CASMVGGVNTQYF,TGTGCCAGCATGGTCGGGGGAGTTAATACGCAGTATTTT
TRBJ2-1,TRBV5-1,TRBD2,.,CASSFGLAGSYNEQFF,TGCGCCAGCAGCTTTGGACTAGCGGGCTCCTACAATGAGCAGTTCTTC
TRBJ2-5,TRBV6-6,TRBD2,few,CATAPGTRGETQYF,TGTGCCACCGCCCCCGGGACTAGGGGAGAGACCCAGTACTTC
TRBJ2-1,TRBV18,TRBD2,.,CASSLGLGNEQFF,TGTGCCAGCTCACTGGGACTAGGCAATGAGCAGTTCTTC
TRBJ2-3,TRBV4-1,.,.,CASSQDYGGTQYF,TGCGCCAGCAGCCAAGACTACGGGGGTACGCAGTATTTT
TRBJ2-7,TRBV15,.,.,CATSREGPSYEQYF,TGTGCCACCAGCAGAGAGGGGCCTTCCTACGAGCAGTACTTC
TRBJ1-2,TRBV4-3,.,few,CASSQAPTGGGYTF,TGCGCCAGCAGCCAAGCGCCCACGGGCGGGGGCTACACCTTC
TRBJ1-1,TRBV6-1,.,.,CASSGVRGTEAFF,TGTGCCAGCAGTGGTGTCAGGGGTACTGAAGCTTTCTTT
TRBJ2-5,TRBV28,.,.,CASSLWGGETQYF,TGTGCCAGCAGTTTATGGGGCGGGGAGACCCAGTACTTC